This T cell receptor beta chain was obtained from a study of cytomegalovirus exposure and HLA in healthy donors. There are 15 residues in the CDR3. J lost 4 bases, V lost 6 bases, and 9 bases had no gene match. The germline V gene has CDR1 SGDLS and CDR2 YYNGEE. Study-wide points: 150 to 200 TCR beta chains were listed as cytomegalovirus-associated.

Primers included in the PCR were 60 Vbeta and 13 Jbeta primers. Data came from immunoSEQ multiplex PCR; TCRdb stores just in-frame clones and leaves some out. The sample records some 150,000 clones, 79% being singletons. On this clone itself: The antigen remains unidentified.

The rearrangement uses TRBV9 and TRBJ2-2, with 7 bases identical to TRBD1. Sequenced sample: PBMCs. The TCR sequence derives from a woman aged 40 to 50 in good health and CMV-seropositive. CDR3 coding DNA: TGTGCCAGCAACAGACACAGGGGCGGCACCGGGGAGCTGTTTTTT. This gives the protein CASNRHRGGTGELFF.